In its sample, the clone carrying this TCR beta chain was seen a few times. Four PCR rounds used nested alpha and beta constant region primers plus the SP2 primer. From the 5' RACE reads, TCRdb called clonotypes with MiXCR, one entry per CDR3 protein. The sample contains about 60,000 distinct CDR3 sequences, around 8% of which appear only once. A UMI-containing oligonucleotide was joined by 3' ligation to the TCR cDNA template. The data were obtained in a study of naive and memory T cell subsets. This sequence was found in a female donor in good health.

Written as DNA, the CDR3 is TGCGCCAGTTCTAGCGGGAGGTCCTACGAGCAGTACTTC. Translating it yields CASSSGRSYEQYF. The J gene is TRBJ2-7, the V gene TRBV5-1; 11 nucleotides match TRBD2. Trimming took 8 bases from V and 1 from J; bases not matched to a gene: 2. Germline lookup yields CDR1 SGHRS and CDR2 YFSETQ. The CDR3 runs to 13 residues. Looking up the rest from reference TRBV5-1 and TRBJ2-7 gives the full variable domain: KAGVTQTPRYLIKTRGQQVTLSCSPISGHRSVSWYQQTPGQGLQFLFEYFSETQRNKGNFPGRFSGRQFSNSRSEMNVSTLELGDSALYLCASSSGRSYEQYFGPGTRLTVT.